This TCR beta chain comes out of a study of CD8+CD57+ T cells in acquired aplastic anemia. Turning to the study itself: The DNA of sorted CD4+ and CD8+ cells averaged around 3 ug. Study-level points and caveats: Patients versus controls showed no significant CD8+ Simpson's diversity difference. The same twenty-nine CD8+ CDR3 sequences occurred in patients and in controls.

The CDR3 is 18 residues long. V was shortened by 2 bases and J by 4 bases, with 24 bases between the two germline ends. Germline-derived CDR1 and CDR2 are LGHDT and YNNKEL (reference sequence). Profiling that covered TCR beta VDJ and CDR3 relied on genomic DNA as its template. TCRdb passed the reads through MiXCR, listing each CDR3 protein once. The repertoire consists of under 200,000 distinct CDR3 sequences, with around 66% occurring once and the leading ten covering about 43%. Worth noting for this clonotype: The antigen is not known.

Input material: sorted CD4+, CD8+, or CD8+CD57+ T cells (not recorded which) from PBMCs. This sequence was found in a human donor with severe aplastic anemia or a healthy control (not recorded which). V gene TRBV3-1 combines with J gene TRBJ2-7; maybe TRBD2 (6 bases). The CDR3 region is CASSQPGRSRGAGYEQYF. The CDR3 nucleotides are TGTGCCAGCAGCCAACCGGGACGCTCACGAGGTGCGGGGTACGAGCAGTACTTC.